The next 9 T cell receptor beta chains were all read from a single sample in a study of blood T cell repertoires in COVID-19. Produced via immunoSEQ multiplex PCR; TCRdb's table is partial and in-frame only. The profile shows 250,000 to 300,000 clones, roughly 90% of them singletons. Sequenced: peripheral blood. All receptors come from a woman in her 30s with COVID-19, enrolled during active disease.

The chain carries TRBV6-6 and TRBJ2-3; possibly TRBD1 for D (5 bases). Per germline, CDR1 MNHNY and CDR2 SVGAGI (reference sequence). This CDR3 has 14 amino acids. Between the trimmed V and J ends, which lost 3 bases and 4 bases, there was a span of 11 bases. Here the CDR3 reads CASSYVRVSDTQYF. The DNA for the CDR3 is TGTGCCAGCAGTTATGTCAGGGTTTCAGATACGCAGTATTTT.

The J gene is TRBJ2-1, the V gene TRBV5-6, with a weak D call TRBD2 (5 bases). The germline V and J ends were trimmed by 6 bases and 15 bases, with 19 bases remaining between them. This CDR3 has 12 amino acids. The germline V gene encodes CDR1 SGHDT and CDR2 YYEEEE. CDR3 bases: TGTGCCAGCACGCGCGACGGGATCTCGGGGTTCTTC. As protein: CASTRDGISGFF.

The gene calls are TRBV13 and TRBJ1-6; the D gene is possibly TRBD1 (6 bases). Germline V gene data show CDR1 as PRHDT and CDR2 as FYEKMQ (reference sequence). The CDR3 is made up of 15 amino acids. Between the trimmed V and J ends, which lost 5 bases and 2 bases, there was a span of 10 bases. CDR3 sequence: CASSARTAYNSPLHF. CDR3 coding DNA: TGTGCCAGCAGCGCCCGGACAGCCTATAATTCACCCCTCCACTTT. The entire variable domain, with the rest obtained from reference TRBV13 and TRBJ1-6, is as follows: AAGVIQSPRHLIKEKRETATLKCYPIPRHDTVYWYQQGPGQDPQFLISFYEKMQSDKGSIPDRFSAQQFSDYHSELNMSSLELGDSALYFCASSARTAYNSPLHFGNGTRLTVT.

The rearrangement uses TRBV27 and TRBJ1-1, with D uncertain. The length of the CDR3 is 14 residues. The germline V and J ends were trimmed by 6 bases and 4 bases, with 15 bases remaining between them. Germline V CDR1 and CDR2: MNHEY, SMNVEV (reference sequence). CDR3 sequence: CASSPNLRSTEAFF. CDR3 nucleotides: TGTGCCAGCAGCCCAAACTTGAGGTCCACTGAAGCTTTCTTT.

The CDR3 bases are TGTGCCAGCAGCCCAATGGGCCGGCAGGGGGAACATTTT. Translating it yields CASSPMGRQGEHF. The genes are TRBV5-6 and TRBJ1-5; 7 positions agree with TRBD1. Losses at the gene ends were 4 bases for V and 16 bases for J; bases not matched to a gene: 14. Germline lookup yields CDR1 SGHDT and CDR2 YYEEEE. The CDR3 covers 13 residues.

The rearrangement joins TRBV4-1 to TRBJ1-6; tentatively, D is TRBD1 (5 bases). Germline V CDR1 and CDR2: MGHRA, YSYEKL. Between the trimmed V and J ends, which lost 1 base and 6 bases, there was a span of 10 bases. CDR3 size: 15 residues. The CDR3 nucleotides are TGCGCCAGCAGCCAAGTGCTCAGGGCTAATTCACCCCTCCACTTT. It encodes CASSQVLRANSPLHF.

This chain uses TRBV29-1 with TRBJ1-2; a possible D gene is TRBD1 (5 bases). From germline, CDR1 is SQVTM and CDR2 ANQGSEA. The CDR3 covers 13 residues. V lost 4 bases, J lost 7 bases, and 16 bases lay in between. The CDR3 here is CSVVQVNYGGYTF. DNA for the CDR3: TGCAGCGTTGTACAGGTGAACTATGGTGGCTACACCTTC.

This clone was seen once. This sequence joins TRBV19 and TRBJ1-5, with a tentative D call TRBD1 (6 bases). The CDR3 covers 16 residues. Trimming left V 5 bases short and J 0 bases short, with 14 bases between. From germline, CDR1 is LNHDA and CDR2 SQIVND (reference sequence). CDR3 protein: CASSSTTGYSNQPQHF. The CDR3 DNA reads TGTGCCAGTAGTTCTACCACAGGGTATAGCAATCAGCCCCAGCATTTT.

The genes are TRBV6-2 or TRBV6-3 and TRBJ2-7, with 9 positions matching TRBD1. V shed 3 bases and J 4 bases; nucleotides not matched to a gene: 4. The CDR3 contains 14 residues. Germline lookup yields CDR1 MNHEY and CDR2 SVGEGT. Written as DNA, the CDR3 is TGTGCCAGCAGTTATAGGGACAGGGCATACGAGCAGTACTTC. Its translation is CASSYRDRAYEQYF.